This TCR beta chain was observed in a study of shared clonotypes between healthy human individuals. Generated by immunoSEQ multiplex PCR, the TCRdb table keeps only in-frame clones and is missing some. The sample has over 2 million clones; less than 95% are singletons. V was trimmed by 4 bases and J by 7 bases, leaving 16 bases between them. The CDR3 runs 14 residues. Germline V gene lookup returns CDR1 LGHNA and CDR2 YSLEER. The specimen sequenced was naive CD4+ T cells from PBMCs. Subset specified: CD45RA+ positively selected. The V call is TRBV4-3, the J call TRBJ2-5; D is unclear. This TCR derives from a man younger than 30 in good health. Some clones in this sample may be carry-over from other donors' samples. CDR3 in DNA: TGCGCCAGCAGCCGCTCGGGTTCGCCGGGGACCCAGTACTTC. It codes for CASSRSGSPGTQYF.